This T cell receptor beta chain stems from a study of glioma-infiltrating T cells after dendritic cell vaccination. Study summary: At biweekly intervals, patients got three intradermal dendritic cell vaccine injections. General study points: TCR clonality showed no direct relationship with survival.

None of the glioblastoma patients had an isocitrate dehydrogenase mutation. PBMC were collected before vaccination, two weeks after the third vaccination, and at progression. Sequenced by immunoSEQ multiplex PCR; TCRdb stores in-frame clones only, minus some. The sample holds under 100,000 clones; approximately 90% are singletons and the top ten take under 4%. A remark on this clone: What it recognizes is unknown. Other nucleotide sequences in the sample specify the same CDR3.

The CDR3 sequence is 15 residues long. Unmatched junction bases numbered 5, after V lost 4 bases and J lost 4 bases. Germline V lookup: CDR1 SGHNT, CDR2 YYREEE (reference sequence). This chain connects TRBV5-4 to TRBJ2-5; 12 positions agree with TRBD2. This specimen was blood, taken before dendritic cell vaccination. The TCR sequence derives from a human donor with glioblastoma. CDR3 loop: CASSIRLAGVETQYF. The CDR3 region has the DNA TGTGCCAGCAGCATCCGACTAGCGGGGGTAGAGACCCAGTACTTC.